A selection of T cell receptor beta chains follows, all from one sample in a study of cytomegalovirus exposure and HLA in healthy donors. The assay was immunoSEQ multiplex PCR, and TCRdb's table has in-frame clones only and misses some. The sample has more than 100,000 clones, 75% to 85% seen once; the top ten hold approximately 0.99%. Material for sequencing was PBMCs. The source of these receptors is a male donor in good health and CMV-seronegative. Both conserved end residues are part of each CDR3. D genes are given only for firm matches. A row's size may be missing; if present it is once, few, many or a size class.

cdr3_aa cdr3_nt v_call clone_size j_call d_call cdr3_length
CASSEQGNTIYF TGTGCCAGCAGCGAGCAGGGGAACACCATATATTTT TRBV9 . TRBJ1-3 . 12
CASSPGQGNEKLFF TGTGCCAGCAGCCCGGGACAGGGTAATGAAAAACTGTTTTTT TRBV6-6 . TRBJ1-4 TRBD1 14
CASSDSINTGELFF TGTGCCAGCAGTGACAGTATTAACACCGGGGAGCTGTTTTTT TRBV6-1 . TRBJ2-2 . 14
CASSWGGADPSYEQYF TGTGCCTCCTCTTGGGGCGGTGCTGACCCCTCCTACGAGCAGTACTTC TRBV9 few TRBJ2-7 . 16
CASSLGTGRNYEQYF TGTGCCAGCTCACTCGGGACAGGGCGAAACTACGAGCAGTACTTC TRBV18 . TRBJ2-7 TRBD1 15
CASSLDPGTTEAFF TGTGCCAGCAGCTTAGATCCGGGGACTACTGAAGCTTTCTTT TRBV11-2 . TRBJ1-1 . 14
CATSRDVGAGGDTQYF TGTGCCACCAGCAGAGATGTGGGGGCCGGGGGGGATACGCAGTATTTT TRBV15 . TRBJ2-3 . 16
CASSVGTGGLSPLHF TGTGCCAGCAGCGTAGGGACAGGGGGCCTTTCACCCCTCCACTTT TRBV9 . TRBJ1-6 TRBD1 15
CASSVAWAGGPDTQYF TGTGCCAGCAGCGTAGCTTGGGCGGGGGGGCCCGATACGCAGTATTTT TRBV9 . TRBJ2-3 TRBD2 16
CASSLTQRRYNEQFF TGTGCCAGCAGCTTAACCCAGCGCCGGTACAATGAGCAGTTCTTC TRBV7-9 . TRBJ2-1 . 15
CASRPGQANQPQHF TGTGCCAGTAGACCGGGACAAGCCAATCAGCCCCAGCATTTT TRBV19 . TRBJ1-5 . 14
CASSPLSGHTDTQYF TGTGCCAGCAGCCCTCTTAGCGGACACACAGATACGCAGTATTTT TRBV6-5 once TRBJ2-3 . 15
CASSHGSPGELFF TGCGCCAGCAGCCACGGGTCTCCCGGGGAGCTGTTTTTT TRBV5-1 . TRBJ2-2 . 13